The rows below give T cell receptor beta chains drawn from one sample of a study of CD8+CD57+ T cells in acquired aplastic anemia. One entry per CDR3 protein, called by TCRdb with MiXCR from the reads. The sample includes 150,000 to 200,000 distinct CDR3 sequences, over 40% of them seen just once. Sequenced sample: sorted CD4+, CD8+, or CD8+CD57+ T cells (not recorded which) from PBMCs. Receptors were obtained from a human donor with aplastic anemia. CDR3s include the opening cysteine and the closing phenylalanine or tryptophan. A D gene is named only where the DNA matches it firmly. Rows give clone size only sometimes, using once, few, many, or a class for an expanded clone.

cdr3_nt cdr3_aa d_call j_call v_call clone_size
TGTGCCAGCAGTTTATCTTGGGGACAGGGGTTCGATGAGCAGTTCTTC CASSLSWGQGFDEQFF TRBD1 TRBJ2-1 TRBV27 few
TGCAGCGCACAGGGTTTCGTCACAGATACGCAGTATTTT CSAQGFVTDTQYF NA TRBJ2-3 TRBV29-1 many
TGTGCCAGCAGTTCCCAGGGGTCTGGCTACACCTTC CASSSQGSGYTF NA TRBJ1-2 TRBV6-5 many
TGTGCCACCAGCAGCCCTCTACAGGGTAGAAATCAGCCCCAGCATTTT CATSSPLQGRNQPQHF NA TRBJ1-5 TRBV15 many
TGCAGTGCTAGAGATTATACAACGTATGAGCAGTTCTTC CSARDYTTYEQFF NA TRBJ2-1 TRBV20-1 NA
TGCAGCGTTGTTGGTTTCGACAGGGGCGAAACCTACGAGCAGTACTTC CSVVGFDRGETYEQYF TRBD1 TRBJ2-7 TRBV29-1 many
TGTGCCACCAGTGATTTGCCGGGACAGGGGGGGACAGATACGCAGTATTTT CATSDLPGQGGTDTQYF TRBD1 TRBJ2-3 TRBV24-1 many
TGTGCCAGCTCAGCCTCTACGGGGGAGCAGTTCTTC CASSASTGEQFF NA TRBJ2-1 TRBV7-8 NA
TGTGCCAGCAGTGAAGCGCTCAGGATCGGGTCACCCCTCCACTTT CASSEALRIGSPLHF NA TRBJ1-6 TRBV2 many
TGTGCCAGCAGCGTAGCTACGGGGGGACAGGGATACTATGGCTACACCTTC CASSVATGGQGYYGYTF TRBD1 TRBJ1-2 TRBV9 many
TGTGCCAGCACGGGGGGCACCCGAAGGGGGACAGATACGCAGTATTTT CASTGGTRRGTDTQYF NA TRBJ2-3 TRBV6-1 many
TGTGCCAGCAGCCCGGGACAGGCCCCGGGGACCCAGTACTTC CASSPGQAPGTQYF TRBD1 TRBJ2-5 TRBV11-2 once
TGTGCCAGCAGCTCTGCTAGCGGGAGTATCGGGGCCCAGGGTACGCAGTATTTT CASSSASGSIGAQGTQYF TRBD2 TRBJ2-3 TRBV11-3 many
TGTGCCACTGGACAGGGCGGCTCCTATGGCTACACCTTC CATGQGGSYGYTF TRBD1 TRBJ1-2 TRBV10-3 NA
TGTGCCAGTAGTATCGCAGGACAGGGGGCTAACTATGGCTACACCTTC CASSIAGQGANYGYTF TRBD1 TRBJ1-2 TRBV19 NA
TGCAGCAGTTACGGGGTGCGGCCGGACAAAAGTTCACCCCTCCACTTT CSSYGVRPDKSSPLHF NA TRBJ1-6 TRBV29-1 once
TGCAGTGCCACGGAGACAGGGAATGATGAGACCCAGTACTTC CSATETGNDETQYF TRBD1 TRBJ2-5 TRBV20-1 NA
TGTGCCAGCAGTGCGGAAGGAGGTGGTTCACCCCTCCACTTT CASSAEGGGSPLHF NA TRBJ1-6 TRBV2 once
TGCGCCAGCAGGGCTCGACCGGACGGATGGGCTTTCTTT CASRARPDGWAFF NA TRBJ1-1 TRBV10-2 NA
TGTGCCAGCAGTTTCCGGGACAGATACTACGAGCAGTACTTC CASSFRDRYYEQYF TRBD1 TRBJ2-7 TRBV6-5 many
TGTGCCAGCTCAACGCAGGGGGCTAGCACTGAAGCTTTCTTT CASSTQGASTEAFF TRBD1 TRBJ1-1 TRBV2 NA
TGTGCCAGCAGCTTGGGTCGGGGTTTAACTGGGACGCAGTATTTT CASSLGRGLTGTQYF NA TRBJ2-3 TRBV5-5 NA
TGTGCCACCAGTGATCGGGGGGATTCACCCCTCCACTTT CATSDRGDSPLHF NA TRBJ1-6 TRBV24-1 few
TGCGCCAGCAGCTTCGGGACAGGGAAGGAGACCCAGTACTTC CASSFGTGKETQYF TRBD1 TRBJ2-5 TRBV5-1 few
TGCAGCGTTGATGAGGGGACCCAGTACTTC CSVDEGTQYF NA TRBJ2-5 TRBV29-1 NA
TGCAGCGTGGGACAGGGGAGCACCGGGGAGCTGTTTTTT CSVGQGSTGELFF TRBD1 TRBJ2-2 TRBV29-1 NA
TGTGCCACCAGCAGAGGATCATGGGGGGGGAATGAGCAGTTCTTC CATSRGSWGGNEQFF TRBD2 TRBJ2-1 TRBV15 NA
TGCGCCAGCAGCGCCCTCCCGGGACAGGGGGCGCATGGCTACACCTTC CASSALPGQGAHGYTF TRBD1 TRBJ1-2 TRBV5-1 many
TGCGCCAGCAGTCCATCAGGGGATGGCACCGGGGAGCTGTTTTTT CASSPSGDGTGELFF NA TRBJ2-2 TRBV9 NA
TGTGCCAGCAGCACCCCAGGGGGGGACGAGCAGTACTTC CASSTPGGDEQYF NA TRBJ2-7 TRBV7-2 NA
TGTGCCGGCAGCTTAGTAGTAACAGCGGGAGATACGCAGTATTTT CAGSLVVTAGDTQYF NA TRBJ2-3 TRBV11-2 once
TGTGCCAGCGGTTCCGGGGAGAAAAACATTCAGTACTTC CASGSGEKNIQYF NA TRBJ2-4 TRBV10-3 once
TGTGCCAGCAGCGGAGACCGGGCTACCGAAGCTTTCTTT CASSGDRATEAFF NA TRBJ1-1 TRBV9 NA
TGTGCCAGCGGCTTAGGGACAGGGATCGGAACTAATGAAAAACTGTTTTTT CASGLGTGIGTNEKLFF TRBD1 TRBJ1-4 TRBV5-4 NA
TGTGCCAGCAGCCAAGAACACATTAGCAATCAGCCCCAGCATTTT CASSQEHISNQPQHF NA TRBJ1-5 TRBV4-2 many
TGTGCCAGCAGCCAAGATAGGGGCTCCCACAATGAGCAGTTCTTC CASSQDRGSHNEQFF NA TRBJ2-1 TRBV4-2 once
TGTGCCAGCAGCCCCCCATCAGTTGGGAACACTGAAGCTTTCTTT CASSPPSVGNTEAFF NA TRBJ1-1 TRBV7-9 many
TGTGCCAGTACCGGGGGGGGCGGGGTGGGCACTGAAGCTTTCTTT CASTGGGGVGTEAFF NA TRBJ1-1 TRBV25-1 once